The 28 T cell receptor beta chains given below trace back to one sample, sequenced in a study of blood T cell repertoires in COVID-19 (dated by TCRdb to the early 2020s). The library was generated by the immunoSEQ multiplex PCR assay. TCRdb re-hosts the immuneACCESS table, in-frame sequences only. Its copies lack some clones; in the studies checked, an unresolved V gene accounts for under half of them, and the cause for the rest is not known. The sample table holds some 65,000 clones, of which around 87% were seen once. 15% to 20% of the sample rests with the top ten. The sample taken for sequencing was peripheral blood. Receptors originate from a man in his forties or fifties with COVID-19, enrolled during active disease.

V is TRBV3-1 (or the pseudogene TRBV3-2) and J is TRBJ2-1; 11 bases are a match to TRBD2. Trimming removed 3 bases from V and 10 bases from J; junction bases left unmatched: 2. The CDR3 runs to 13 residues. Germline CDR1 reads LGHDT; CDR2 reads YNNKEL (reference sequence). The CDR3 reads CASSQASGGEQFF. DNA for the CDR3: TGTGCCAGCAGCCAGGCTAGCGGGGGGGAGCAGTTCTTC.

The chain couples TRBV11-2 to TRBJ2-7; the D is unclear. This CDR3 region has 15 residues. V was cut by 5 bases and J by 3 bases, with 17 bases left in between. Germline V gene lookup returns CDR1 SGHAT and CDR2 FQNNGV. CDR3 in amino acids: CASSPVVTQGYEQYF. CDR3 in DNA: TGTGCCAGCAGCCCGGTAGTGACACAAGGCTACGAGCAGTACTTC. The complete variable domain, with remaining parts taken from reference TRBV11-2 and TRBJ2-7, reads EAGVAQSPRYKIIEKRQSVAFWCNPISGHATLYWYQQILGQGPKLLIQFQNNGVVDDSQLPKDRFSAERLKGVDSTLKIQPAKLEDSAVYLCASSPVVTQGYEQYFGPGTRLTVT.

The chain links TRBV3-1 (or the pseudogene TRBV3-2) to TRBJ1-2; 11 bases are a match to TRBD1. Trimming removed 2 bases from V and 8 bases from J; junction bases left unmatched: 7. The CDR3 totals 15 residues. CDR1 and CDR2 (germline): LGHDT, YNNKEL (reference sequence). CDR3 nucleotides: TGTGCCAGCAGCCAACCTGGACAGGGGGCAGGCGGCTACACCTTC. It specifies CASSQPGQGAGGYTF.

The chain links TRBV2 to TRBJ1-5, with D hard to call. Deletions cut 3 bases from V and 9 bases from J, with 15 bases between. This CDR3 is 14 amino acids long. The germline V gene encodes CDR1 SNHLY and CDR2 FYNNEI. In DNA form, the CDR3 reads TGTGCCAGCAGTGATGAACCTGCTTTGCGGCCCCAGCATTTT. Translating gives CASSDEPALRPQHF. Combining the CDR3 with reference TRBV2 and TRBJ1-5 gives the whole variable domain EPEVTQTPSHQVTQMGQEVILRCVPISNHLYFYWYRQILGQKVEFLVSFYNNEISEKSEIFDDQFSVERPDGSNFTLKIRSTKLEDSAMYFCASSDEPALRPQHFGDGTRLSIL.

This clone is a singleton in its sample. Written as DNA, the CDR3 is TGTGCCAGCAGCCAGGGGGCAGCCGGTCAAGAGACCCAGTACTTC. Amino acids: CASSQGAAGQETQYF. The V call is TRBV7-9, the J call TRBJ2-5, with TRBD1 matching over 8 bases. CDR3 length: 15 amino acids. The germline CDR1 and CDR2 sequences are SEHNR and FQNEAQ (reference sequence). The J segment lost 2 bases and the V segment lost 5 bases, leaving 7 bases of the junction unmatched.

The CDR3 sequence is CASSHHRGPGGYGYTF. Written as DNA, the CDR3 is TGTGCCAGCAGCCACCACCGGGGACCCGGGGGCTATGGCTACACCTTC. The chain carries TRBV3-1 (or the pseudogene TRBV3-2) and TRBJ1-2, with a tentative D call TRBD1 (5 bases). In germline, CDR1 is LGHDT, CDR2 YNNKEL (reference sequence). The V and J ends lost 3 bases and 4 bases respectively, with 18 bases between them. This CDR3 spans 16 amino acids.

V gene TRBV19 combines with J gene TRBJ1-3, with D hard to call. Germline loops: CDR1 LNHDA, CDR2 SQIVND (reference sequence). Trimming removed 2 bases at V and 3 bases at J, with 8 bases between. The CDR3 loop spans 14 amino acids. DNA of the CDR3: TGTGCCAGTAGTATATCGACGGGTGGAAACACCATATATTTT. It is translated as CASSISTGGNTIYF.

The rearrangement links TRBV28 to TRBJ2-1, with 10 bases identical to TRBD1. The CDR3 extends over 17 amino acids. The ends lost 5 bases at V and 1 base at J; junction bases unmatched: 8. Germline V gene lookup returns CDR1 MDHEN and CDR2 SYDVKM. CDR3 in amino acids: CASSTRQGATSYNEQFF. In nucleotides, the CDR3 is TGTGCCAGCAGTACTAGACAGGGGGCGACATCCTACAATGAGCAGTTCTTC.

The chain employs TRBV9 and TRBJ1-2; 10 bases map to TRBD1. The CDR3 spans 13 residues. Trimming at V came to 1 base and at J to 7 bases, leaving 1 base not matched to a gene. CDR1 and CDR2 (germline): SGDLS, YYNGEE. The CDR3 region is CASSVRDRGGYTF. Here the CDR3 DNA reads TGTGCCAGCAGCGTAAGGGACAGGGGTGGCTACACCTTC. Full variable domain (rest looked up from reference TRBV9 and TRBJ1-2): DSGVTQTPKHLITATGQRVTLRCSPRSGDLSVYWYQQSLDQGLQFLIQYYNGEERAKGNILERFSAQQFPDLHSELNLSSLELGDSALYFCASSVRDRGGYTFGSGTRLTVV.

The V call is TRBV6-1, the J call TRBJ1-2; maybe TRBD1 (6 bases). The CDR3 consists of 15 residues. V was pared by 3 bases and J by 3 bases, with 14 bases between. Germline V gene lookup returns CDR1 MNHNS and CDR2 SASEGT. The DNA of the CDR3 is TGTGCCAGCAGTGAGTACAGGGAGTACCACTATGGCTACACCTTC. It translates to CASSEYREYHYGYTF.

The genes are TRBV5-4 and TRBJ2-7, with TRBD2 as a possible D gene (5 bases). The V gene lost 4 bases and the J gene lost 0 bases, with 11 bases spanning the gap. Germline loops: CDR1 SGHNT, CDR2 YYREEE (reference sequence). The CDR3 spans 14 residues. The CDR3: CASSPSGSSYEQYF. DNA of the CDR3: TGTGCCAGCAGCCCCTCGGGGTCCTCCTACGAGCAGTACTTC.

The chain is built from TRBV11-2 and TRBJ2-1; D gene ambiguous. This CDR3 region has 14 residues. Germline assignment: CDR1 SGHAT and CDR2 FQNNGV. Deletions cut 5 bases from V and 4 bases from J, with 12 bases between. The CDR3 region is CASSPLGAYNEQFF. DNA for the CDR3: TGTGCCAGCAGCCCCCTGGGCGCATACAATGAGCAGTTCTTC.

This chain links TRBV5-6 with TRBJ2-7; 7 positions match TRBD2. The V gene end was trimmed by 0 bases and the J gene end by 2 bases; junction bases not matched to a gene: 14. The CDR3 extends over 18 amino acids. Germline-derived CDR1 and CDR2 are SGHDT and YYEEEE. The CDR3 nucleotides read TGTGCCAGCAGCTTGGCGACTTTCGGGCGCGGGGGAACCTACGAGCAGTACTTC. Encoded protein: CASSLATFGRGGTYEQYF.

The rearrangement joins TRBV29-1 to TRBJ2-3; 7 nucleotides agree with TRBD1. The germline V gene has CDR1 SQVTM and CDR2 ANQGSEA. The CDR3 runs to 14 residues. With V trimmed by 7 bases and J by 2 bases, 9 bases remained unmatched. CDR3 amino acids: CSGGRGQNTDTQYF. DNA for the CDR3: TGCAGCGGGGGAAGGGGACAGAACACAGATACGCAGTATTTT.

V is TRBV30 and J is TRBJ2-4, with TRBD2 matching 8 bases. This CDR3 has 14 residues. Losses at the gene ends were 0 bases for V and 8 bases for J; bases not matched to a gene: 6. Germline V gene lookup returns CDR1 GTSNPN and CDR2 SVGIG (reference sequence). For the CDR3, the DNA is TGTGCCTGGAGTGTACCCGGGGGGGGAGACATTCAGTACTTC. The encoded protein is CAWSVPGGGDIQYF.

This chain connects TRBV18 to TRBJ2-7; 8 bases map to TRBD1. The CDR3 covers 15 residues. Germline V CDR1 and CDR2: KGHSH, LQKENI. V trimming: 3 bases; J trimming: 3 bases; junction bases outside the gene matches: 7. The DNA of the CDR3 is TGTGCCAGCTCACCCGGGACAGGCTCACTCTACGAGCAGTACTTC. Protein sequence: CASSPGTGSLYEQYF.

This clone has a handful of counts. The rearrangement uses TRBV11-2 and TRBJ2-2; D call uncertain. CDR1 and CDR2 (germline): SGHAT, FQNNGV. With 7 bases removed from V and 6 bases from J, the gap between germline ends came to 15 bases. This CDR3 spans 14 amino acids. CDR3 residues: CASIPQVYSGELFF. DNA of the CDR3: TGTGCCAGCATCCCCCAGGTTTATTCCGGGGAGCTGTTTTTT.

This chain joins TRBV2 and TRBJ2-1, with D possibly being TRBD2 (5 bases). V was shortened by 7 bases and J by 9 bases, with 19 bases between the two germline ends. Germline assignment: CDR1 SNHLY and CDR2 FYNNEI. The length of the CDR3 is 14 residues. The CDR3 DNA is TGTGCCAGCACCTCCGGGGTAGGGAGTGGTGAGCAGTTCTTC. Translating gives CASTSGVGSGEQFF.

The chain uses TRBV30 and TRBJ2-2; possibly TRBD2 for D (6 bases). Germline assignment: CDR1 GTSNPN and CDR2 SVGIG (reference sequence). The CDR3 totals 13 residues. V was pared by 5 bases and J by 2 bases, with 9 bases between. The CDR3 loop reads CAWAGKNTGELFF. CDR3 nucleotide sequence: TGTGCCTGGGCGGGGAAAAACACCGGGGAGCTGTTTTTT.

This clone was counted once. This chain joins TRBV12-3 or TRBV12-4 and TRBJ1-2; the D gene is possibly TRBD1 (6 bases). This CDR3 contains 12 residues. Trimming pared 1 base from V and 7 bases from J, leaving 7 bases between. The CDR3 reads CASSLEGVGYTF. For the CDR3, the DNA is TGTGCCAGCAGTTTAGAGGGGGTTGGCTACACCTTC.

This clone appeared a few times. This sequence joins TRBV28 and TRBJ1-1, with 7 bases matching TRBD1. The CDR3 runs to 14 residues. The V gene's germline CDR1 is MDHEN and CDR2 SYDVKM. The trim removed 5 bases at V and 4 bases at J, leaving 7 bases unmatched. The CDR3 protein is CASSPHDRATEAFF. The CDR3 nucleotides are TGTGCCAGCAGTCCACATGACAGGGCCACTGAAGCTTTCTTT. Full variable domain (outside the CDR3, taken from reference TRBV28 and TRBJ1-1): DVKVTQSSRYLVKRTGEKVFLECVQDMDHENMFWYRQDPGLGLRLIYFSYDVKMKEKGDIPEGYSVSREKKERFSLILESASTNQTSMYLCASSPHDRATEAFFGQGTRLTVV.

This chain links TRBV9 with TRBJ1-2; D is perhaps TRBD1 (6 bases). The CDR3 totals 11 residues. V gave up 5 bases and J gave up 7 bases, with 9 bases separating them. Per the germline V gene, CDR1 is SGDLS and CDR2 is YYNGEE. The CDR3 protein is CASRDSSGYTF. For the CDR3, the DNA is TGTGCCAGCAGGGACAGTTCTGGCTACACCTTC.

This clone was observed a few times. J is TRBJ1-1 and V is TRBV2; D is possibly TRBD1 (6 bases). The CDR3 runs 14 residues. The germline V and J ends were trimmed by 7 bases and 8 bases, with 20 bases remaining between them. Germline V CDR1 and CDR2: SNHLY, FYNNEI. The CDR3 loop reads CASKRTDSSDEAFF. In DNA form, the CDR3 reads TGTGCCAGCAAGAGGACAGATTCGAGCGACGAAGCTTTCTTT.

This rearrangement joins TRBV2 to TRBJ2-1; 9 bases match TRBD1. Germline V gene lookup returns CDR1 SNHLY and CDR2 FYNNEI. This CDR3 is built from 15 residues. V gave up 5 bases and J gave up 8 bases; unmatched junction bases: 10. This CDR3 reads CASSTGQGETDEQFF. The CDR3 nucleotides are TGTGCCAGCAGTACGGGACAGGGAGAGACGGATGAGCAGTTCTTC.

V and J are TRBV5-6 and TRBJ2-2; 10 positions agree with TRBD1. Trimming took 0 bases from V and 3 from J; bases not matched to a gene: 5. Germline V lookup: CDR1 SGHDT, CDR2 YYEEEE. This CDR3 has 17 residues. CDR3 DNA sequence: TGTGCCAGCAGCTTGGAACGACAGGGGGCGGACACCGGGGAGCTGTTTTTT. Its translation is CASSLERQGADTGELFF.

This clone was observed a handful of times. The chain employs TRBV2 and TRBJ2-2; D is possibly TRBD1 (6 bases). This CDR3 has 15 residues. Trimming cost V 2 bases and J 6 bases, with 13 bases left between them. In germline, CDR1 is SNHLY, CDR2 FYNNEI. CDR3 sequence (DNA): TGTGCCAGCAGTGAACGACAGGCGGAGGCCGGGGAGCTGTTTTTT. Residues: CASSERQAEAGELFF.

This chain connects TRBV6-1 to TRBJ1-4, with D maybe TRBD1 (5 bases). V was clipped by 3 bases and J by 3 bases, with 11 bases between them. The CDR3 spans 15 residues. Germline loops: CDR1 MNHNS, CDR2 SASEGT. The CDR3 nucleotides read TGTGCCAGCAGTGACACCCCGGGGGCTAATGAAAAACTGTTTTTT. Translated, it gives CASSDTPGANEKLFF.

V and J are TRBV9 and TRBJ1-4; 8 positions match TRBD1. V shed 3 bases and J 4 bases; nucleotides not matched to a gene: 5. The CDR3 runs 15 residues. In germline, CDR1 is SGDLS, CDR2 YYNGEE. The CDR3 bases are TGTGCCAGCAGCGCGACAGGGGTCCTTAATGAAAAACTGTTTTTT. Translated: CASSATGVLNEKLFF.